The 4 T cell receptor beta chains below come from one sample, sequenced in a study of T cell responses to AZD1222 COVID-19 vaccine. Profiled with immunoSEQ multiplex PCR; TCRdb holds only in-frame clones, not every one. The profile shows 250,000 to 300,000 clones, 94% of them singletons. The sample in question was peripheral blood, obtained 28 days after the second AZD1222 dose. These receptors came from an adult who received the AZD1222 COVID-19 vaccine.

The chain links TRBV27 to TRBJ2-2; D is undetermined. Germline CDR1 and CDR2: MNHEY and SMNVEV (reference sequence). V was trimmed by 3 bases and J by 3 bases, leaving 8 bases between them. CDR3 size: 14 residues. CDR3 sequence: CASSLARDTGELFF. For the CDR3, the DNA is TGTGCCAGCAGTTTGGCAAGGGACACCGGGGAGCTGTTTTTT.

This chain connects TRBV11-2 to TRBJ1-1; D gene uncertain. Per the germline V gene, CDR1 is SGHAT and CDR2 is FQNNGV. The ends were cut back, 7 bases at V and 6 bases at J, with 15 bases in the middle. CDR3 length: 13 amino acids. In DNA form, the CDR3 reads TGTGCCAGCACCCCCCGAGGGAGGGCTGAAGCTTTCTTT. It yields the protein CASTPRGRAEAFF.

The chain recombines TRBV6-5 with TRBJ2-6, with unresolved D. Trimming cost V 6 bases and J 0 bases, with 9 bases left between them. There are 15 residues in the CDR3. Germline CDR1 and CDR2: MNHEY and SVGAGI. CDR3 amino acids: CASSQTGSGANVLTF. CDR3 bases: TGTGCCAGCAGCCAGACGGGCTCTGGGGCCAACGTCCTGACTTTC.

The chain recombines TRBV2 with TRBJ1-1; D is perhaps TRBD1 (5 bases). V was pared by 5 bases and J by 0 bases, with 16 bases between. The CDR3 runs to 16 residues. The germline CDR1 and CDR2 sequences are SNHLY and FYNNEI. CDR3 loop: CASSPIIGTMNTEAFF. DNA for the CDR3: TGTGCCAGCAGTCCCATAATAGGGACCATGAACACTGAAGCTTTCTTT.